This T cell receptor (beta chain) was sequenced for a study of T cells after yellow fever vaccination (dated by TCRdb to between 2017 and 2020). As for the study more broadly: Libraries from fractions with low cell numbers were prepared with the SMART-Seq v4 Ultra Low Input RNA kit. Bulk TCR alpha and beta repertoires were sequenced longitudinally to track T-cell clones before and after primary and booster YFV17D yellow fever vaccination. Two healthy male donors, one aged 18 to 29 and one aged 30 to 40 years, made up the cohort. Blood was collected at multiple timepoints before and after primary and secondary immunization, and bulk PBMC replicates and cell subsets were isolated.

The treatment or condition label, read with the paper, signifies: live attenuated yellow fever vaccine strain. A standard Ficoll-Paque protocol was used to isolate PBMCs from peripheral blood. Dynabeads CD4 and CD8 positive selection kits were used to isolate CD4 and CD8 T-cell fractions. TriZol was used to extract RNA from bulk PBMCs, CD4 and CD8 fractions, and dextramer-positive and dextramer-negative fractions. The full study reports these points: Because abundant contaminating clonotypes from the bulk population could be contained in FACS-sorted repertoires, computational filtering was required. After the booster, most of the clones that had expanded following primary vaccination were detected again (roughly 96% of CD4 and roughly 88% of CD8), which suggests that memory was broadly maintained. Because only two donors were included in the study, the extent to which the findings can be generalized is limited. A small fraction of clonotypes showed up in both the CD4 and CD8 compartments, probably as a result of convergent recombination. Compared with the primary T-cell response, the secondary T-cell response was faster but weaker, reaching its peak on day 5 rather than on day 15.

This clonotype has a handful of counts. Its antigen specificity is not known. Base qualities are missing; no much larger clone stands one base away. The sequencing machine was an Illumina NovaSeq 6000. TCR cDNA was synthesized by 5'RACE template switching, through which a universal primer site and unique molecular identifiers were introduced. cDNA synthesis was primed from both the TCR alpha and TCR beta constant segments. Library amplification involved two PCR steps, and the second step added sample barcodes and sequencing adapters. Libraries were sequenced on Illumina HiSeq 2500 (2x100 bp) or NovaSeq (2x150 bp). The authors' analysis ran thus. Demultiplexing of reads and collapsing into UMI consensus sequences were performed with MIGEC, and V(D)J alignment was carried out with MiXCR. Vaccine-responding clonotypes were defined with edgeR using replicate PBMC samples, requiring FDR below 0.01 and a log2 fold change above 5 up to day 15. Bulk clonotypes were assigned CD4 or CD8 identity according to which sequenced CD4 or CD8 repertoire held them at higher abundance. TCRdb handled the public reads itself, with Q25 trimming in fastp and clone calling in MiXCR, and kept productive beta chains. Rows are combined by CDR3 protein, so each entry shows the most common genes and DNA. TCRdb's processing, not the study's, gives the V and J calls here. This sample gives about 340,000 distinct CDR3 sequences in total; approximately 12% of them show up just once. The ten largest clonotypes hold around 3% of the sample.

The CDR3 spans 16 residues, from the cysteine through the phenylalanine. This entry keeps only the CDR3 DNA: 48 bases, framed from base 1. Germline trimming amounts to 7 bases on V and 3 bases on J, with 14 as the count of junction bases outside the gene matches. From the germline V gene, CDR1 is MNHEY and CDR2 is SVGAGI. The sequence derives from a man aged 18 to 30 who received the YFV17D yellow fever vaccine. In this chain, TRBV6-5 is recombined with TRBJ1-1; 7 bases in between match TRBD1. Sample: CD4+ T cells sorted from PBMCs, taken 15 days after the yellow fever booster vaccination. The DNA sequence follows: TGTGCCAGCATCCAGTTCCCGGCAGGGGGTTACACTGAAGCTTTCTTT. Protein translation: CASIQFPAGGYTEAFF.